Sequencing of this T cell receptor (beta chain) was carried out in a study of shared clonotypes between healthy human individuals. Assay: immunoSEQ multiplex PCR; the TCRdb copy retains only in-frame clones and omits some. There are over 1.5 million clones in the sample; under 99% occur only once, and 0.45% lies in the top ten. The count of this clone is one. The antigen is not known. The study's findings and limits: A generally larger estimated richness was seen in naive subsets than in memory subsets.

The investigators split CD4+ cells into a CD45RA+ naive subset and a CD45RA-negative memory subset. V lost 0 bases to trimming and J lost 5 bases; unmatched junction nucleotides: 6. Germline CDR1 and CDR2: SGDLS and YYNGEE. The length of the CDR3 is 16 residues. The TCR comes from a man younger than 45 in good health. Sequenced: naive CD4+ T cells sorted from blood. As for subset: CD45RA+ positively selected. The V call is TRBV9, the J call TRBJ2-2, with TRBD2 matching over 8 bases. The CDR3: CASSVAGRADTGELFF. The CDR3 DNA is TGTGCCAGCAGCGTAGCCGGGAGGGCCGATACCGGGGAGCTGTTTTTT. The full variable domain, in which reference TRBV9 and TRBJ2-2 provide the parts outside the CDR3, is DSGVTQTPKHLITATGQRVTLRCSPRSGDLSVYWYQQSLDQGLQFLIQYYNGEERAKGNILERFSAQQFPDLHSELNLSSLELGDSALYFCASSVAGRADTGELFFGEGSRLTVL.